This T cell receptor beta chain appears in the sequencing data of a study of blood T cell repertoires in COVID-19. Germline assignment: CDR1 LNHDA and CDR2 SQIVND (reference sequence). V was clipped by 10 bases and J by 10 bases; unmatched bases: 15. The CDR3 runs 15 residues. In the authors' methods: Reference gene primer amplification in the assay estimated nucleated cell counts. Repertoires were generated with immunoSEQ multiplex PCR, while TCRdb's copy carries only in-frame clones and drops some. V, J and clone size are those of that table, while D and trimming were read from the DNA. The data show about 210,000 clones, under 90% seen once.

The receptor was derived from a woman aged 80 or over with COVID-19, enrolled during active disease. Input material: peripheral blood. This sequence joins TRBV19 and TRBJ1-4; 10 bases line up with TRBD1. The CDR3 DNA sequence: TGTGCCACCGCTACCCTCTATGGGACAGGGGTAAAACTGTTTTTT. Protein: CATATLYGTGVKLFF.